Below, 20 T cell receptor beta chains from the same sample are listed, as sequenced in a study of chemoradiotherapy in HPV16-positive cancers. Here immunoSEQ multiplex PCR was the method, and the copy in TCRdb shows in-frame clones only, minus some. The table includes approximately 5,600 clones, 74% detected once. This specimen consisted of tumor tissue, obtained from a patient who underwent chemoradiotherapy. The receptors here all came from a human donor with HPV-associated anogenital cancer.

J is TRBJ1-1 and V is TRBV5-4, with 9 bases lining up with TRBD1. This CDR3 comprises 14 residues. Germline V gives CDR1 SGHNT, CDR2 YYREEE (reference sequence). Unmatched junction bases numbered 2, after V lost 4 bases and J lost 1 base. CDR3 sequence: CASSPDRGNTEAFF. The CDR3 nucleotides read TGTGCCAGCAGCCCGGACAGGGGGAACACTGAAGCTTTCTTT. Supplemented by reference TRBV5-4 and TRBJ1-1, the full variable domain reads ETGVTQSPTHLIKTRGQQVTLRCSSQSGHNTVSWYQQALGQGPQFIFQYYREEENGRGNFPPRFSGLQFPNYSSELNVNALELDDSALYLCASSPDRGNTEAFFGQGTRLTVV.

The CDR3 DNA is TGTGCCATCAGTGGATTAGGGGTGGACGAGAACTATGGCTACACCTTC. Amino acids: CAISGLGVDENYGYTF. V and J are TRBV10-3 and TRBJ1-2; D possibly corresponds to TRBD1 (5 bases). CDR3 length equals 16 residues. Trimming pared 4 bases from V and 2 bases from J, leaving 17 bases between. Germline V gene data show CDR1 as ENHRY and CDR2 as SYGVKD.

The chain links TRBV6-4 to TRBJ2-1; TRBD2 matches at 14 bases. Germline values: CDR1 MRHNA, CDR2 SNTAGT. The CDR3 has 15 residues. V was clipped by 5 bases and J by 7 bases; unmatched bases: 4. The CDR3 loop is CASSPGLAGVNEQFF. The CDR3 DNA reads TGTGCCAGCAGTCCGGGACTAGCGGGAGTGAATGAGCAGTTCTTC.

The CDR3 spells CASSSAGPTGELFF. The CDR3 coding sequence is TGTGCCAGCAGTTCCGCAGGACCCACCGGGGAGCTGTTTTTT. This chain joins TRBV28 and TRBJ2-2; D is unclear. Germline V lookup: CDR1 MDHEN, CDR2 SYDVKM. Trimming shortened V by 4 bases and J by 4 bases, and 10 bases separated the two germline ends. This CDR3 comprises 14 residues.

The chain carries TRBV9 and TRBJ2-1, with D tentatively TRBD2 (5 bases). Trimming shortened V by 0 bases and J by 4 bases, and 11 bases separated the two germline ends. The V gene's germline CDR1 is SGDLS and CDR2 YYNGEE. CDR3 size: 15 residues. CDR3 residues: CASSVAGILYNEQFF. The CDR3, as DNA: TGTGCCAGCAGCGTAGCCGGGATTCTGTACAATGAGCAGTTCTTC.

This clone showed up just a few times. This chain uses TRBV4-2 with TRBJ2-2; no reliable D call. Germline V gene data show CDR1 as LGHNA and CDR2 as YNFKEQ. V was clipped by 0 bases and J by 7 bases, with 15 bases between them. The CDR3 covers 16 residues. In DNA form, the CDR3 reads TGTGCCAGCAGCCAAGATCCGGGCCCGGATGGCGGGGAGCTGTTTTTT. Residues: CASSQDPGPDGGELFF.

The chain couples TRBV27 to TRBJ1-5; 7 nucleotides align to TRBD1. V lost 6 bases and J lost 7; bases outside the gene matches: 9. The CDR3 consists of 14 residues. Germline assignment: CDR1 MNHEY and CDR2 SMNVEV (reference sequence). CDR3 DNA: TGTGCCAGCAGCTTCCTAGGGGGCGGGCAGCCCCAGCATTTT. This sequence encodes CASSFLGGGQPQHF.

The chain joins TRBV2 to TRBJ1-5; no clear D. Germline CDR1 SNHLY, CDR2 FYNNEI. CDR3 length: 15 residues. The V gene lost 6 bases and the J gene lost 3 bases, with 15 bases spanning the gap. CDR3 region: CASRRVPPANQPQHF. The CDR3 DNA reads TGTGCCAGCAGACGGGTCCCCCCGGCCAATCAGCCCCAGCATTTT.

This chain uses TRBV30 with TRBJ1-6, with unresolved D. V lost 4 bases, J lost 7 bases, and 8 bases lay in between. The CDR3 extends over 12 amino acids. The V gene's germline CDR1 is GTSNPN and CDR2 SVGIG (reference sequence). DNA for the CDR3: TGTGCCTGGAACGTTTGGAATTCACCCCTCCACTTT. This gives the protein CAWNVWNSPLHF.

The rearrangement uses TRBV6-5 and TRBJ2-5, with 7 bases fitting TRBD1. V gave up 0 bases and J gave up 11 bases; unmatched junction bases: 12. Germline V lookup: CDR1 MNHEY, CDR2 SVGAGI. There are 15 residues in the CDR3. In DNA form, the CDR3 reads TGTGCCAGCAGTTACTCTGGGACAGACCTTAGGGAGCAGTACTTC. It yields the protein CASSYSGTDLREQYF.

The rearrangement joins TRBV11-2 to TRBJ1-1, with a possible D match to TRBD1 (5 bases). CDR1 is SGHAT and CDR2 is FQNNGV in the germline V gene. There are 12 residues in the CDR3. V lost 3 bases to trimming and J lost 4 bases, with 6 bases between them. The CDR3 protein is CASSFDSTEAFF. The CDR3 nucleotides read TGTGCCAGCAGCTTCGACAGCACTGAAGCTTTCTTT.

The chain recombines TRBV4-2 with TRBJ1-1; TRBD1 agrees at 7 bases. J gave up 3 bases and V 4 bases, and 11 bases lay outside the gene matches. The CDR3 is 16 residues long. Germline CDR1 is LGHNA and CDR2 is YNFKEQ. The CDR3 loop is CASSPRATGADTEAFF. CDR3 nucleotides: TGTGCCAGCAGCCCCCGGGCCACAGGGGCGGACACTGAAGCTTTCTTT.

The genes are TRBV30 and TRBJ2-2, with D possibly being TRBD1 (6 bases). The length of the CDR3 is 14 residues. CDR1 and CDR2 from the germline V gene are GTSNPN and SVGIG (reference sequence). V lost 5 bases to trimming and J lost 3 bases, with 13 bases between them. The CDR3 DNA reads TGTGCCTGGCGTACAGGGTTAGACACCGGGGAGCTGTTTTTT. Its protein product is CAWRTGLDTGELFF. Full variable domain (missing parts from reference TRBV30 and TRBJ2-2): SQTIHQWPATLVQPVGSPLSLECTVEGTSNPNLYWYRQAAGRGLQLLFYSVGIGQISSEVPQNLSASRPQDRQFILSSKKLLLSDSGFYLCAWRTGLDTGELFFGEGSRLTVL.

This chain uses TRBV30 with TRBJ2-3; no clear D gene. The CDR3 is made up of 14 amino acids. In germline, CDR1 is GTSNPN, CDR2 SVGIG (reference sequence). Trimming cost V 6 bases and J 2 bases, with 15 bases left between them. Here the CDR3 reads CACETAENTDTQYF. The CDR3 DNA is TGTGCCTGCGAGACGGCGGAGAACACAGATACGCAGTATTTT.

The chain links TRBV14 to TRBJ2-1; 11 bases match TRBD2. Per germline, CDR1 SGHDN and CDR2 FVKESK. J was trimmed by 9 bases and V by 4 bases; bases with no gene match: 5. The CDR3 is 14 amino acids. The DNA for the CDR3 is TGTGCCAGCAGCCGGGGACTAGCGGTGACTGAGCAGTTCTTC. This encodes CASSRGLAVTEQFF.

The CDR3, as DNA: TGTGCCAGTAGTCAAGGACTAGGTGTGACCCAGTACTTC. Translating gives CASSQGLGVTQYF. The chain couples TRBV19 to TRBJ2-5; 7 positions agree with TRBD2. Germline V gene lookup returns CDR1 LNHDA and CDR2 SQIVND (reference sequence). With V trimmed by 5 bases and J by 7 bases, 7 bases remained unmatched. This CDR3 region has 13 residues.

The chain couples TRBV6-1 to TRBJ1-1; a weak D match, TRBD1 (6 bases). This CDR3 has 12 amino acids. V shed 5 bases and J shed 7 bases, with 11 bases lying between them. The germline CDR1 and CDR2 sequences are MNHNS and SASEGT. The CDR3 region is CASSSGQREAFF. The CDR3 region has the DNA TGTGCCAGCAGTTCTGGACAGCGTGAAGCTTTCTTT.

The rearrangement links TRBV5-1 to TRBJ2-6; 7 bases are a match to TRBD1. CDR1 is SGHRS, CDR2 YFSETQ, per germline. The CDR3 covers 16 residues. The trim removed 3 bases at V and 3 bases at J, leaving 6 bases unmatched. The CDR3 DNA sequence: TGCGCCAGCAGCTGGGACAGTAGCGTTGGGGCCAACGTCCTGACTTTC. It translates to CASSWDSSVGANVLTF. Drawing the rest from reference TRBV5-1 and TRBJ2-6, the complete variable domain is KAGVTQTPRYLIKTRGQQVTLSCSPISGHRSVSWYQQTPGQGLQFLFEYFSETQRNKGNFPGRFSGRQFSNSRSEMNVSTLELGDSALYLCASSWDSSVGANVLTFGAGSRLTVL.

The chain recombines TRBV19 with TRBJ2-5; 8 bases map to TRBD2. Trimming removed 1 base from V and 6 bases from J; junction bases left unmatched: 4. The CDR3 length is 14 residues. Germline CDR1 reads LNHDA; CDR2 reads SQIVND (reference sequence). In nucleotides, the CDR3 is TGTGCCAGTAGTATAGCCAGCGGGAGTAAGACCCAGTACTTC. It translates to CASSIASGSKTQYF.

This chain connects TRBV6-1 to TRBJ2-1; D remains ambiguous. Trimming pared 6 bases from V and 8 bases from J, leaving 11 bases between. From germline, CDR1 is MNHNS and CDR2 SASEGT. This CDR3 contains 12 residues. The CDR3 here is CASRWLEDEQFF. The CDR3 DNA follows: TGTGCCAGCAGGTGGCTAGAGGATGAGCAGTTCTTC.